This note documents a single T cell receptor beta chain sequence. As originally analysed: Cell counts per sample came from amplifying reference gene primers. This table comes from immunoSEQ multiplex PCR, and its TCRdb copy is limited to in-frame clones, with some not included. From that table come the V and J calls and clone size; the DNA was used to work out D and trimming. The table includes tens of thousands of clones, 70% to 90% detected once. This entry belongs to a study of blood T cell repertoires in COVID-19. Whole-study context: Both acute and convalescent COVID-19 samples were obtained from the United States, Italy and Spain. In each case, the material was cDNA or gDNA derived from T cells, B-cell-depleted T cells, or PBMCs.

The CDR3 runs to 17 residues. Germline CDR1 and CDR2: SGHRS and YFSETQ. The J segment lost 2 bases and the V segment lost 7 bases, leaving 12 bases of the junction unmatched. The chain has TRBV5-1 and TRBJ2-3; 11 nucleotides line up with TRBD2. The source material was peripheral blood. The TCR originated in a man aged 70 or older with acute or convalescent COVID-19. CDR3 loop: CASLRGPSGGITDTQYF. The CDR3 DNA is TGCGCCAGCCTCCGGGGCCCTAGCGGGGGGATCACAGATACGCAGTATTTT.